This TCR beta chain was retrieved from a study of cytomegalovirus exposure and HLA in healthy donors. Study at large: Of around 410 genotyped donors, 80% to 85% grouped in the Caucasian-associated ancestry cluster.

There are 14 residues in the CDR3. Germline CDR1 reads KGHSH; CDR2 reads LQKENI. V dropped 5 bases and J dropped 7; count of bases not matched to a gene: 8. With 60 Vbeta and 13 Jbeta primers, the PCR was carried out. Repertoires were generated with immunoSEQ multiplex PCR, while TCRdb's copy carries only in-frame clones and drops some. The data contain approximately 89,000 clones, 70% to 80% of them seen just once; the ten biggest clones take up around 3.5%. Turning to this clone: As yet, its antigen is unknown.

Study-level points and caveats: Looking again later, the authors saw that most CMV-associated TCR beta chains seemed HLA-restricted.

Sample: PBMCs. This TCR came from a man aged 30-40 years in good health and CMV-seronegative. V usage is TRBV18 and J usage is TRBJ2-7; 10 bases align to TRBD1. The CDR3 loop is CASSAGTGAWEQYF. In DNA, the CDR3 is TGTGCCAGCTCAGCCGGGACAGGGGCTTGGGAGCAGTACTTC.